These 20 T cell receptor beta chains were sequenced from one sample in a study of regulatory T cells in long-lasting Graves disease. iRepertoire HTBI primers and Arm-PCR of CDR3 regions built TCR beta libraries. TCRdb called the multiplex PCR reads again in MiXCR, with one record for every CDR3 protein. Altogether around 500,000 distinct CDR3 sequences are present, 15% to 20% being singletons, with the ten largest covering 20% to 30%. Time point given: newly diagnosed GD, antithyroid drugs for less than 3 months. PBMC RNA was the source of the TCR library. This sample was also put to use in a study of T cells in Graves' hyperthyroidism and ophthalmopathy.

The sample here was peripheral blood mononuclear cells (PBMCs), taken at new diagnosis, from a patient treated with antithyroid drugs. The receptors derive from a woman aged 35-60 years with Graves disease.

In this sample, this clonotype turned up many times. The V call is TRBV3-1, the J call TRBJ1-5, with D uncertain. In germline, CDR1 is LGHDT, CDR2 YNNKEL (reference sequence). The CDR3 has 15 residues. The V end lost 1 base, the J end lost 6 bases, and 13 bases lay between the germline ends. CDR3: CASSQGAQLGQPQHF. The DNA for the CDR3 is TGTGCCAGCAGCCAAGGCGCACAACTTGGTCAGCCCCAGCATTTT. The whole variable domain, remainder taken from reference TRBV3-1 and TRBJ1-5, is DTAVSQTPKYLVTQMGNDKSIKCEQNLGHDTMYWYKQDSKKFLKIMFSYNNKELIINETVPNRFSPKSPDKAHLNLHINSLELGDSAVYFCASSQGAQLGQPQHFGDGTRLSIL.

Note on this clonotype: A much larger clone lies a single base off, so this may be a read error. The chain joins TRBV11-2 to TRBJ1-2; the D gene is possibly TRBD1 (6 bases). The CDR3 covers 15 residues. The germline V gene encodes CDR1 SGHAT and CDR2 FQNNGV. CDR3 coding DNA: TGTGCCAGCAGCTTAGATCGCGGGGGGCACTATGGCCACACCTTC. Translated, it gives CASSLDRGGHYGHTF.

This clonotype appeared many times. V is TRBV12-3 or TRBV12-4 and J is TRBJ1-1, with a tentative D call TRBD1 (5 bases). Trimming took 3 bases from V and 6 from J, leaving 11 bases between them. This CDR3 spans 13 amino acids. The CDR3 coding sequence is TGTGCCAGCAGTTTCCAGGGTTTCGCTGAAGCTTTCTTT. Amino acids: CASSFQGFAEAFF.

Concerning this clonotype itself: A read error is possible here, since a much larger clone lies one base away. This sequence joins TRBV3-1 and TRBJ1-4, with TRBD1 identical over 9 bases. Germline values: CDR1 LGHDT, CDR2 YNNKEL (reference sequence). Germline trimming cut 6 bases from V and 6 bases from J; bases unmatched to any gene: 8. The CDR3 contains 15 residues. CDR3 nucleotides: TGTGCCAGCAGGCCGCCCGGGACAGGGTATGAAAAACTGTTTTTT. Protein sequence: CASRPPGTGYEKLFF.

This clonotype was seen repeatedly, ten times or more. The V and J genes are TRBV12-3 or TRBV12-4 and TRBJ2-3, with TRBD1 matching 8 bases. This CDR3 contains 14 residues. Unmatched junction bases numbered 4, after V lost 4 bases and J lost 4 bases. CDR3 sequence: CASSSDREADTQYF. The CDR3 coding sequence is TGTGCCAGCAGTTCGGACAGGGAGGCAGATACGCAGTATTTT.

Ten or more counts support this clonotype. This rearrangement joins TRBV3-1 to TRBJ1-1; 10 bases are a match to TRBD1. The CDR3 is 14 residues long. Germline CDR1 is LGHDT and CDR2 is YNNKEL (reference sequence). The junction had 5 bases not matched to a gene; V was cut back by 5 bases and J by 5 bases. The CDR3 nucleotides are TGTGCCAGCAGCTCCGGACAGGGGGTAACTGAAGCTTTCTTT. It specifies CASSSGQGVTEAFF.

This clonotype was detected many times. The chain combines TRBV7-2 with TRBJ1-1; D is undetermined. The CDR3 covers 15 residues. Trimming stripped 5 bases from V and 0 bases from J, with 13 bases between. Per germline, CDR1 SGHTA and CDR2 FQGNSA. The DNA for the CDR3 is TGTGCCAGCAGCGTAGGACCGAGCCTGAACACTGAAGCTTTCTTT. It encodes CASSVGPSLNTEAFF.

In this sample, this clonotype turned up a few times. J is TRBJ1-5 and V is TRBV4-1; perhaps TRBD1 as D (5 bases). Germline V CDR1 and CDR2: MGHRA, YSYEKL. Trimming left V 2 bases short and J 6 bases short, with 14 bases between. CDR3 size: 15 residues. CDR3 loop: CASSQWEGGGQPQHF. For the CDR3, the DNA is TGCGCCAGCAGCCAATGGGAGGGCGGGGGTCAGCCCCAGCATTTT.

As concerns this clonotype: A far larger clone is off by one base, so a read error is likely. The J gene is TRBJ2-3, the V gene TRBV12-3 or TRBV12-4; D gene uncertain. This CDR3 has 12 amino acids. Trimming stripped 6 bases from V and 0 bases from J, with 4 bases between. In nucleotides, the CDR3 is TGTGCCAGCAGGGCTAGCACAGATACGCAGTATTTT. It encodes CASRASTDTQYF.

This clonotype was seen at least ten times. V and J are TRBV2 and TRBJ1-1, with a possible D match to TRBD1 (5 bases). Deletions cut 11 bases from V and 7 bases from J, with 17 bases between. This CDR3 contains 12 residues. From germline, CDR1 is SNHLY and CDR2 FYNNEI. The CDR3 protein is CAVSGPHNEAFF. The CDR3 DNA reads TGTGCCGTCTCGGGGCCCCACAATGAAGCTTTCTTT.

This clonotype occurred many times. This chain connects TRBV29-1 to TRBJ2-3; D is perhaps TRBD1 or TRBD2 (5 bases each). CDR3 size: 15 residues. V lost 8 bases to trimming and J lost 9 bases, with 27 bases between them. Germline V gene lookup returns CDR1 SQVTM and CDR2 ANQGSEA. CDR3 bases: TGCAGCACATCGGGGCCCCTCAAGATTGTGAAGACGCAGTATTTT. Its protein product is CSTSGPLKIVKTQYF.

J is TRBJ2-7 and V is TRBV7-9; tentative D call: TRBD1 (6 bases). Germline loops: CDR1 SEHNR, CDR2 FQNEAQ (reference sequence). The germline V and J ends were trimmed by 2 bases and 0 bases, with 17 bases remaining between them. This CDR3 has 17 residues. The CDR3 bases are TGTGCCAGCAGCTTATATGAAGGGGGTCGGGGCTCCTACGAGCAGTACTTC. It encodes CASSLYEGGRGSYEQYF.

Many counts were recorded for this clonotype. The CDR3 sequence is CASKYSDFTTDTQYF. As DNA, the CDR3 is TGTGCCAGCAAGTATTCGGACTTTACCACAGATACGCAGTATTTT. The genes are TRBV2 and TRBJ2-3; D might be TRBD2 (5 bases). This CDR3 comprises 15 residues. Trimming left V 7 bases short and J 2 bases short, with 16 bases between. Germline values: CDR1 SNHLY, CDR2 FYNNEI.

The rearrangement uses TRBV25-1 and TRBJ2-6, with 9 nucleotides matching TRBD1. Germline CDR1 reads MGHDK; CDR2 reads SYGVNS. The CDR3 is 18 residues long. With 11 bases clipped from V and 2 bases from J, the junction kept 16 bases outside the gene matches. The CDR3 sequence is CAHIVGTGRLAGANVLTF. CDR3 in DNA: TGTGCCCACATCGTAGGGACAGGGCGACTGGCTGGGGCCAACGTCCTGACTTTC.

The chain joins TRBV11-2 to TRBJ2-1; D is uncertain. The germline V and J ends were trimmed by 3 bases and 3 bases, with 12 bases remaining between them. This CDR3 is built from 15 residues. CDR1 is SGHAT, CDR2 FQNNGV, per germline. CDR3 in DNA: TGTGCCAGCAGCTTCAGTTCGTCAGACTACAATGAGCAGTTCTTC. This gives the protein CASSFSSSDYNEQFF.

The chain carries TRBV5-1 and TRBJ1-6; 8 nucleotides match TRBD1. The CDR3 spans 15 residues. V was pared by 0 bases and J by 10 bases, with 6 bases of the junction left unmatched. Germline lookup yields CDR1 SGHRS and CDR2 YFSETQ. The CDR3 region is CASSLGWTGTSPLHF. CDR3 DNA: TGCGCCAGCAGCTTGGGCTGGACAGGGACCTCACCCCTCCACTTT.

The rearrangement joins TRBV20-1 to TRBJ2-5; 11 nucleotides agree with TRBD2. From germline, CDR1 is DFQATT and CDR2 SNEGSKA (reference sequence). The CDR3 spans 15 residues. The V segment lost 6 bases and the J segment 4 bases; nucleotides outside the gene matches: 10. The CDR3 protein is CSATGSGGAPETQYF. The CDR3 DNA sequence: TGCAGTGCAACGGGTAGCGGGGGGGCCCCAGAGACCCAGTACTTC.

The J gene is TRBJ2-5, the V gene TRBV2; no firm D call. This CDR3 comprises 13 residues. Germline V lookup: CDR1 SNHLY, CDR2 FYNNEI. V was shortened by 11 bases and J by 2 bases, with 15 bases between the two germline ends. CDR3 nucleotides: TGTGCCGGAAAACTCGTAAGGCAAGAGACCCAGTACTTC. It encodes CAGKLVRQETQYF.

The rearrangement uses TRBV7-9 and TRBJ1-1; maybe TRBD1 (5 bases). This CDR3 spans 14 amino acids. Germline CDR1 reads SEHNR; CDR2 reads FQNEAQ (reference sequence). The V and J ends lost 5 bases and 11 bases respectively, with 21 bases between them. In DNA form, the CDR3 reads TGTGCCAGCAGCGATATGCGCGGGGGGAGAAGGGCTTTCTTT. Its translation is CASSDMRGGRRAFF. Using reference TRBV7-9 and TRBJ1-1 for the parts outside the CDR3, the full variable domain is DTGVSQNPRHKITKRGQNVTFRCDPISEHNRLYWYRQTLGQGPEFLTYFQNEAQLEKSRLLSDRFSAERPKGSFSTLEIQRTEQGDSAMYLCASSDMRGGRRAFFGQGTRLTVV.

The chain couples TRBV7-3 to TRBJ1-6; D is undetermined. V lost 4 bases and J 8 bases, leaving 9 bases between the germline ends. This CDR3 is 13 amino acids long. Per the germline V gene, CDR1 is SGHTA and CDR2 is FQGTGA. CDR3 protein: CASSSLLHSPLHF. The CDR3 DNA follows: TGTGCCAGCAGCTCCCTGCTACATTCACCCCTCCACTTT.